The 9 T cell receptor beta chains below all came from one sample that was sequenced in a study of T cell changes during pregnancy in multiple sclerosis. The data were produced by immunoSEQ multiplex PCR, yet TCRdb's version contains in-frame clones alone and is incomplete. The sample has tens of thousands of clones; 90% are singletons. The sample here was CD8+ T cells from peripheral blood mononuclear cells, taken before pregnancy. The receptors come from a female donor with multiple sclerosis, enrolled in a pregnancy study.

Only one count was recorded for this clone. The V call is TRBV5-4, the J call TRBJ2-7; D is unresolved. There are 12 residues in the CDR3. Germline lookup yields CDR1 SGHNT and CDR2 YYREEE (reference sequence). The V end lost 3 bases, the J end lost 7 bases, and 11 bases lay between the germline ends. This CDR3 is CASSSTSGEQYF. The CDR3, as DNA: TGTGCCAGCAGCTCCACCTCGGGTGAGCAGTACTTC. Drawing the rest from reference TRBV5-4 and TRBJ2-7, the complete variable domain is ETGVTQSPTHLIKTRGQQVTLRCSSQSGHNTVSWYQQALGQGPQFIFQYYREEENGRGNFPPRFSGLQFPNYSSELNVNALELDDSALYLCASSSTSGEQYFGPGTRLTVT.

The chain combines TRBV7-6 with TRBJ2-2, with 7 bases fitting TRBD1. Trimming cost V 5 bases and J 6 bases; bases outside gene matches: 9. The germline CDR1 and CDR2 sequences are SGHVS and FNYEAQ. The CDR3 has 15 residues. This chain's CDR3 is CASSMTGPQAGELFF. The CDR3 nucleotides read TGTGCCAGCAGCATGACAGGGCCGCAGGCCGGGGAGCTGTTTTTT.

This clone showed up just once. CDR3: CASSLRTSGGKNEQFF. Here the CDR3 DNA reads TGTGCCAGCAGCCTCAGGACTAGCGGGGGAAAAAATGAGCAGTTCTTC. This sequence joins TRBV9 and TRBJ2-1, with TRBD2 identical over 13 bases. Germline values: CDR1 SGDLS, CDR2 YYNGEE. This CDR3 spans 16 amino acids. The V and J ends lost 4 bases and 7 bases, in that order; junction bases with no gene match: 8.

The J gene is TRBJ2-3, the V gene TRBV6-6, with D perhaps TRBD2 (7 bases). The CDR3 consists of 13 residues. Germline assignment: CDR1 MNHNY and CDR2 SVGAGI (reference sequence). V lost 4 bases, J lost 7 bases, and 12 bases lay in between. The CDR3 spells CASSSGGAHTQYF. The CDR3 nucleotides are TGTGCCAGCAGTTCGGGGGGCGCGCATACGCAGTATTTT.

This clone appeared once. The V call is TRBV19, the J call TRBJ1-1; no clear D gene. The CDR3 spans 13 residues. Germline CDR1 and CDR2: LNHDA and SQIVND (reference sequence). V shed 6 bases and J shed 4 bases, with 12 bases lying between them. CDR3 residues: CASRPGMITEAFF. The CDR3 DNA reads TGTGCCAGTAGGCCCGGGATGATCACTGAAGCTTTCTTT. Full variable domain (remainder filled in from reference TRBV19 and TRBJ1-1): DGGITQSPKYLFRKEGQNVTLSCEQNLNHDAMYWYRQDPGQGLRLIYYSQIVNDFQKGDIAEGYSVSREKKESFPLTVTSAQKNPTAFYLCASRPGMITEAFFGQGTRLTVV.

This chain links TRBV4-2 with TRBJ1-2; 9 positions agree with TRBD1. Trimming removed 1 base from V and 3 bases from J; junction bases left unmatched: 6. Germline V gives CDR1 LGHNA, CDR2 YNFKEQ. The CDR3 contains 16 residues. The CDR3 region is CASSQVPGQGYYGYTF. The CDR3 DNA reads TGTGCCAGCAGCCAAGTGCCGGGACAGGGATACTATGGCTACACCTTC.

The chain employs TRBV5-4 and TRBJ1-4; D may be TRBD1 (6 bases). The CDR3 is 14 residues long. In germline, CDR1 is SGHNT, CDR2 YYREEE (reference sequence). The V end lost 2 bases, the J end lost 3 bases, and 8 bases lay between the germline ends. The CDR3 DNA is TGTGCCAGCAGCTTCGCAGGGGCTAATGAAAAACTGTTTTTT. It encodes CASSFAGANEKLFF.

This chain joins TRBV15 and TRBJ1-4; TRBD1 matches at 9 bases. CDR1 is LNHNV, CDR2 YYDKDF, per germline (reference sequence). V dropped 1 base and J dropped 5; count of bases not matched to a gene: 5. The CDR3 has 16 residues. The CDR3 DNA reads TGTGCCACCAGCAGAGTACCGGGACAGGGAAATGAAAAACTGTTTTTT. Protein sequence: CATSRVPGQGNEKLFF.

The rearrangement links TRBV5-8 to TRBJ2-7, with 8 bases lining up with TRBD1. With V trimmed by 1 base and J by 4 bases, 13 bases remained unmatched. Per germline, CDR1 SGHTS and CDR2 YDEGEE. The length of the CDR3 is 17 residues. The CDR3 here is CASSLMRAGQETYEQYF. As DNA, the CDR3 is TGTGCCAGCAGCTTGATGAGGGCGGGACAGGAGACTTACGAGCAGTACTTC.